Shown below are 28 T cell receptor beta chains from a single sample sequenced in a study of blood T cell repertoires in COVID-19. Assay: immunoSEQ multiplex PCR; the TCRdb copy retains only in-frame clones and omits some. The table has some 130,000 clones, 85% to 90% seen once; the top ten hold 2% to 3%. Sequences were obtained from peripheral blood. These receptors were taken from a middle-aged man with active COVID-19.

The chain carries TRBV6-6 and TRBJ2-1, with D uncertain. V was trimmed by 7 bases and J by 0 bases, leaving 13 bases between them. This CDR3 is 15 amino acids long. CDR1 MNHNY and CDR2 SVGAGI come from the germline V gene (reference sequence). This chain's CDR3 is CASKMSASSYNEQFF. In DNA, the CDR3 is TGTGCCAGCAAAATGAGCGCGAGCTCCTACAATGAGCAGTTCTTC.

This chain links TRBV2 with TRBJ1-3, with TRBD1 matching over 9 bases. CDR1 is SNHLY, CDR2 FYNNEI, per germline. The junction had 4 bases not matched to a gene; V was cut back by 6 bases and J by 4 bases. The CDR3 runs to 14 residues. The CDR3 loop is CASRGTGRGNTIYF. The CDR3 coding sequence is TGTGCCAGCAGAGGGACAGGGAGGGGAAACACCATATATTTT.

Only a few counts were recorded for this clone. This chain links TRBV2 with TRBJ1-3, with D possibly TRBD1 on 5 matching bases. There are 14 residues in the CDR3. Trimming stripped 8 bases from V and 0 bases from J, with 11 bases between. CDR1 and CDR2 from the germline V gene are SNHLY and FYNNEI. The CDR3 reads CASRMGGSGNTIYF. Written as DNA, the CDR3 is TGTGCCAGCCGTATGGGGGGCTCTGGAAACACCATATATTTT.

The chain has TRBV29-1 and TRBJ2-7; 9 nucleotides agree with TRBD1. This CDR3 has 12 residues. Trimming took 7 bases from V and 6 from J; bases not matched to a gene: 7. Germline assignment: CDR1 SQVTM and CDR2 ANQGSEA. The CDR3 coding sequence is TGCAGCGGGGGACAGGGCTCAGGCGAGCAGTACTTC. Translated, it gives CSGGQGSGEQYF.

The rearrangement joins TRBV5-1 to TRBJ1-1; D perhaps matches TRBD1 (5 bases). Germline V gene lookup returns CDR1 SGHRS and CDR2 YFSETQ. V was cut by 6 bases and J by 1 base, with 19 bases left in between. This CDR3 spans 16 amino acids. DNA for the CDR3: TGCGCCAGCAAGGCGGGGACGGTCGGGGGGAACACTGAAGCTTTCTTT. Its translation: CASKAGTVGGNTEAFF.

The V gene is TRBV5-4, the J gene TRBJ2-1; D possibly corresponds to TRBD1 (5 bases). CDR1 is SGHNT, CDR2 YYREEE, per germline (reference sequence). This CDR3 comprises 14 residues. V was pared by 0 bases and J by 6 bases, with 10 bases between. The CDR3 protein is CASSLARQSNEQFF. In nucleotides, the CDR3 is TGTGCCAGCAGCTTGGCGCGACAGTCCAATGAGCAGTTCTTC. Full variable domain (missing parts from reference TRBV5-4 and TRBJ2-1): ETGVTQSPTHLIKTRGQQVTLRCSSQSGHNTVSWYQQALGQGPQFIFQYYREEENGRGNFPPRFSGLQFPNYSSELNVNALELDDSALYLCASSLARQSNEQFFGPGTRLTVL.

The CDR3 loop is CASSALWKEMVNEQFF. CDR3 coding DNA: TGTGCCAGCAGCGCACTATGGAAAGAGATGGTGAATGAGCAGTTCTTC. The chain combines TRBV21-1 with TRBJ2-1; the D call TRBD2 from the table was never checked on the DNA. TRBV21-1 represents a pseudogene. CDR3 size: 16 residues.

This chain connects TRBV7-3 to TRBJ2-2, with 10 bases lining up with TRBD1. Germline CDR1 and CDR2: SGHTA and FQGTGA. This CDR3 has 17 amino acids. The V segment lost 3 bases and the J segment 5 bases; nucleotides outside the gene matches: 9. This CDR3 reads CASSFDRGPTRTGELFF. CDR3 DNA sequence: TGTGCCAGCAGCTTTGACAGGGGGCCCACCAGAACCGGGGAGCTGTTTTTT.

The chain carries TRBV9 and TRBJ2-7, with 8 bases matching TRBD1. Germline values: CDR1 SGDLS, CDR2 YYNGEE. The CDR3 runs to 17 residues. With 4 bases clipped from V and 3 bases from J, the junction kept 15 bases outside the gene matches. The CDR3 nucleotides are TGTGCCAGCAGCCCTCGAGGTGGGGGACAGGATAGCTACGAGCAGTACTTC. It codes for CASSPRGGGQDSYEQYF.

The chain couples TRBV10-3 to TRBJ2-3; 9 nucleotides align to TRBD2. Germline V gives CDR1 ENHRY, CDR2 SYGVKD. The CDR3 totals 15 residues. V lost 4 bases and J lost 4; bases outside the gene matches: 6. The CDR3 coding sequence is TGTGCCATCAGTGTTAGCGGGGGTGGCCCAGATACGCAGTATTTT. As protein: CAISVSGGGPDTQYF.

The genes are TRBV10-3 and TRBJ1-3; perhaps TRBD1 as D (5 bases). The length of the CDR3 is 12 residues. V lost 10 bases, J lost 8 bases, and 15 bases lay in between. The V gene's germline CDR1 is ENHRY and CDR2 SYGVKD. The CDR3 bases are TGTGCCACGCGGGGGGGTAGAGACACCATATATTTT. Its translation: CATRGGRDTIYF.

J is TRBJ2-1 and V is TRBV7-8; 8 bases fit TRBD2. Trimming took 8 bases from V and 7 from J; bases not matched to a gene: 7. The length of the CDR3 is 13 residues. From germline, CDR1 is SGHVS and CDR2 FQNEAQ. The DNA of the CDR3 is TGTGCCAGCCTGATAGCGGGGAGGAATGAGCAGTTCTTC. The encoded protein is CASLIAGRNEQFF.

The J gene is TRBJ2-1, the V gene TRBV7-9; maybe TRBD2 (5 bases). CDR3 length: 16 amino acids. V dropped 4 bases and J dropped 8 bases, with 21 bases sitting between them. The V gene's germline CDR1 is SEHNR and CDR2 FQNEAQ (reference sequence). The CDR3 reads CASSWPGDGSVDEQFF. CDR3 coding DNA: TGTGCCAGCAGCTGGCCCGGGGATGGGTCTGTTGATGAGCAGTTCTTC.

The chain links TRBV7-9 to TRBJ1-3; D uncertain. V gave up 3 bases and J gave up 4 bases, with 7 bases separating them. The CDR3 length is 13 residues. Germline assignment: CDR1 SEHNR and CDR2 FQNEAQ (reference sequence). DNA for the CDR3: TGTGCCAGCAGCTTTACTTCCGGAAACACCATATATTTT. Translation: CASSFTSGNTIYF.

The chain uses TRBV2 and TRBJ1-1; possibly TRBD1 for D (5 bases). V lost 8 bases to trimming and J lost 5 bases, with 9 bases between them. The germline V gene has CDR1 SNHLY and CDR2 FYNNEI. There are 11 residues in the CDR3. The CDR3 here is CASVGGTEAFF. The CDR3 DNA follows: TGTGCCAGCGTGGGGGGAACTGAAGCTTTCTTT.

This clone was detected only once. This rearrangement joins TRBV5-8 to TRBJ2-1, with 7 bases fitting TRBD2. The trim removed 4 bases at V and 7 bases at J, leaving 11 bases unmatched. Germline-derived CDR1 and CDR2 are SGHTS and YDEGEE. The CDR3 is 15 amino acids. The CDR3 DNA sequence: TGTGCCAGCAGCAATGCTCTTGTCGGGAGGAATGAGCAGTTCTTC. Residues: CASSNALVGRNEQFF.

This chain links TRBV7-2 with TRBJ2-7; the D gene is possibly TRBD1 (5 bases). The length of the CDR3 is 15 residues. V shed 5 bases and J shed 1 base, with 15 bases lying between them. Germline V CDR1 and CDR2: SGHTA, FQGNSA. The CDR3 DNA is TGTGCCAGCAGCCTTTGGGGCGGAGTGTCCTACGAGCAGTACTTC. It yields the protein CASSLWGGVSYEQYF.

The V and J genes are TRBV18 and TRBJ1-3; D is uncertain. Trimming stripped 6 bases from V and 6 bases from J, with 15 bases between. CDR3 length: 14 amino acids. Germline V lookup: CDR1 KGHSH, CDR2 LQKENI. The CDR3 sequence: CASSARGNENTIYF. The CDR3 region has the DNA TGTGCCAGCTCGGCCCGTGGTAACGAAAACACCATATATTTT.

The DNA for the CDR3 is TGTGCCAGCTCACCGGACAGGGGAGAGACCCAGTACTTC. This sequence encodes CASSPDRGETQYF. The chain combines TRBV18 with TRBJ2-5; 9 bases match TRBD1. The V gene's germline CDR1 is KGHSH and CDR2 LQKENI. This CDR3 has 13 amino acids. V was pared by 3 bases and J by 4 bases, with 0 bases of the junction left unmatched.

The rearrangement uses TRBV6-5 and TRBJ1-4, with TRBD1 identical over 8 bases. Germline V gene sequence: CDR1 MNHEY, CDR2 SVGAGI. The CDR3 totals 15 residues. With 5 bases clipped from V and 8 bases from J, the junction kept 10 bases outside the gene matches. The CDR3 sequence: CASSPGTGFYEKLFF. CDR3 sequence (DNA): TGTGCCAGCAGTCCGGGGACAGGTTTTTACGAAAAACTGTTTTTT.

The gene calls are TRBV7-2 and TRBJ2-3; TRBD2 matches at 10 bases. After removal of 3 bases from V and 1 base from J, the junction contained 4 bases not matched to a gene. The CDR3 consists of 16 residues. Germline loops: CDR1 SGHTA, CDR2 FQGNSA. DNA for the CDR3: TGTGCCAGCAGCTTCTCCAGCGGGGGGGGCACAGATACGCAGTATTTT. Translated, it gives CASSFSSGGGTDTQYF.

This chain joins TRBV7-9 and TRBJ1-2, with D perhaps matching TRBD1 (6 bases). Trimming pared 4 bases from V and 6 bases from J, leaving 15 bases between. The CDR3 contains 14 residues. The germline gives CDR1 SEHNR, CDR2 FQNEAQ (reference sequence). The CDR3 region is CASSYTTGVDGYTF. The CDR3 nucleotides are TGTGCCAGCAGCTACACGACAGGCGTTGATGGCTACACCTTC.

On this clone: No conserved phenylalanine or tryptophan ends this CDR3, so it is likely a read error. Because the CDR3's place on the DNA is in doubt, the DNA is left out and the CDR3 is given as listed by TCRdb. V usage is TRBV29-1 and J usage is TRBJ1-1. The CDR3 region is 11 residues in length, termini included. From germline, CDR1 is SQVTM and CDR2 ANQGSEA. The CDR3 sequence is CSVLWEARPFL.

The rearrangement links TRBV4-2 to TRBJ1-2; D uncertain. V lost 1 base and J 8 bases, leaving 5 bases between the germline ends. Per the germline V gene, CDR1 is LGHNA and CDR2 is YNFKEQ. The CDR3 runs to 11 residues. Here the CDR3 reads CASSQGSGYTF. Here the CDR3 DNA reads TGTGCCAGCAGCCAAGGTAGCGGCTACACCTTC.

The chain employs TRBV3-1 (or the pseudogene TRBV3-2) and TRBJ2-7; D perhaps matches TRBD2 (7 bases). The CDR3 loop spans 15 amino acids. Germline loops: CDR1 LGHDT, CDR2 YNNKEL (reference sequence). Trimming stripped 1 base from V and 3 bases from J, with 13 bases between. Here the CDR3 reads CASSQARGARYEQYF. The CDR3 DNA is TGTGCCAGCAGCCAAGCCCGGGGGGCTCGCTACGAGCAGTACTTC.

V and J are TRBV5-4 and TRBJ1-3, with D uncertain. Germline loops: CDR1 SGHNT, CDR2 YYREEE (reference sequence). This CDR3 contains 15 residues. Deletions cut 0 bases from V and 4 bases from J, with 11 bases between. CDR3 coding DNA: TGTGCCAGCAGCTTGGCCGCAGGTTCCGGAAACACCATATATTTT. Translating it yields CASSLAAGSGNTIYF.

V gene TRBV30 combines with J gene TRBJ2-7, with D unclear. The V gene's germline CDR1 is GTSNPN and CDR2 SVGIG (reference sequence). The V end lost 0 bases, the J end lost 1 base, and 10 bases lay between the germline ends. The CDR3 length is 14 residues. CDR3 nucleotide sequence: TGTGCCTGGAGTGTAAAGAGGCAGTCCTACGAGCAGTACTTC. Translation gives CAWSVKRQSYEQYF.

The chain combines TRBV7-2 with TRBJ1-2; 11 bases are shared with TRBD1. Trimming removed 8 bases from V and 8 bases from J; junction bases left unmatched: 16. Looked up from germline, CDR1 is SGHTA and CDR2 is FQGNSA. This CDR3 region has 16 residues. Here the CDR3 reads CASHPGRGQGGMGYTF. The CDR3 DNA follows: TGTGCCAGCCATCCGGGGCGGGGACAGGGGGGGATGGGCTACACCTTC.